The next 30 T cell receptor beta chains were all read from a single sample in a study of blood T cells in healthy people across ages. Alongside a J-beta primer mix, a sample-barcoded 5' primer served in a second PCR lasting about 6 to 12 cycles. TCRdb reanalysed the 5' RACE reads using MiXCR and keeps one entry per CDR3 protein. The data show over 700,000 distinct CDR3 sequences, roughly 50% seen once. Material: blood. Receptor source: a man older than 75 in good health.

The chain links TRBV6-6 to TRBJ1-1; maybe TRBD1 (5 bases). The CDR3 spans 12 residues. Trimming removed 8 bases from V and 4 bases from J, with 11 bases in between. Germline-derived CDR1 and CDR2 are MNHNY and SVGAGI (reference sequence). CDR3 sequence reads: CASAGGSTEAFF. The CDR3, as DNA: TGTGCCAGCGCGGGGGGGAGCACTGAAGCTTTCTTT.

This clonotype occurred once. The chain has TRBV7-2 and TRBJ2-7; D unclear. V lost 8 bases to trimming and J lost 0 bases, with 14 bases between them. CDR3 length equals 14 residues. CDR1 and CDR2 from the germline V gene are SGHTA and FQGNSA. CDR3 coding DNA: TGTGCCAGCGGGAAAGGCGGAATCTCCTACGAGCAGTACTTC. Its protein product is CASGKGGISYEQYF.

Regarding this clonotype: One junction end disagrees with the germline gene, perhaps due to a read error. V and J are TRBV2 and TRBJ2-1; the D gene is possibly TRBD1 (5 bases). The CDR3 runs 14 residues. Germline CDR1 SNHLY, CDR2 FYNNEI. The CDR3 DNA reads as TGTGCCGGCAGTGAAGAACAGGTAAAAAATGAGCAGTTCTTC. Translation gives CAGSEEQVKNEQFF.

This clonotype has more than one count but fewer than ten. The rearrangement links TRBV10-3 to TRBJ2-3; weak D call: TRBD2 (6 bases). The CDR3 has 16 residues. The germline gives CDR1 ENHRY, CDR2 SYGVKD. V was clipped by 0 bases and J by 4 bases, with 14 bases between them. The CDR3 nucleotides read TGTGCCATCAGTGAGTCGGCAGACGGGAGTGCAGATACGCAGTATTTT. Protein: CAISESADGSADTQYF.

The V gene is TRBV24-1, the J gene TRBJ2-3, with D unclear. CDR3 length: 11 residues. Germline V CDR1 and CDR2: KGHDR, SFDVKD. V lost 7 bases, J lost 14 bases, and 15 bases lay in between. The chain's CDR3 is CATSEGRYAYF. The CDR3 coding sequence is TGTGCCACCAGCGAAGGTAGATACGCGTATTTT.

The chain carries TRBV21-1 and TRBJ2-1. TRBV21-1 is designated a pseudogene. This CDR3 is 12 amino acids long. CDR3 in DNA: TGTGCCAGCACCATAGGCCGGAGTGAGCAGTTCTTC. This encodes CASTIGRSEQFF.

The chain has TRBV3-1 and TRBJ1-2; possible D gene TRBD1, 5 bases. Trimming shortened V by 4 bases and J by 5 bases, and 20 bases separated the two germline ends. The CDR3 consists of 16 residues. Per the germline V gene, CDR1 is LGHDT and CDR2 is YNNKEL (reference sequence). The CDR3 DNA sequence: TGTGCCAGCAGCCTTGACCTCGGGACGGCCGGTTATGGCTACACCTTC. Amino acid sequence: CASSLDLGTAGYGYTF.

The V gene is TRBV20-1, the J gene TRBJ2-3; TRBD2 matches at 10 bases. The V and J ends lost 5 bases and 0 bases, in that order; junction bases with no gene match: 11. Germline CDR1 reads DFQATT; CDR2 reads SNEGSKA (reference sequence). CDR3 length: 17 amino acids. For the CDR3, the DNA is TGCAGTGCTTACAACCCCGGGACTAGCGAGAGCACAGATACGCAGTATTTT. Amino acid sequence: CSAYNPGTSESTDTQYF.

The V gene is TRBV29-1, the J gene TRBJ2-3; 7 positions match TRBD2. V lost 7 bases, J lost 14 bases, and 12 bases stayed unmatched. CDR1 SQVTM and CDR2 ANQGSEA come from the germline V gene. The CDR3 runs to 11 residues. The CDR3 sequence: CSGGGERDAYF. As DNA, the CDR3 is TGCAGCGGTGGGGGGGAAAGAGACGCGTATTTT.

This clonotype was seen only a few times. J is TRBJ2-1 and V is TRBV6-5, with D perhaps matching TRBD2 (6 bases). This CDR3 is built from 15 residues. Germline CDR1 MNHEY, CDR2 SVGAGI. Trimming removed 2 bases at V and 0 bases at J, with 8 bases between. CDR3 DNA sequence: TGTGCCAGCAGTTACGCGGGGACCTCCTACAATGAGCAGTTCTTC. Encoded protein: CASSYAGTSYNEQFF.

This sequence joins TRBV6-5 and TRBJ1-6; TRBD1 aligns across 11 bases. The CDR3 is 18 amino acids. Germline lookup yields CDR1 MNHEY and CDR2 SVGAGI. V trimming: 4 bases; J trimming: 0 bases; junction bases outside the gene matches: 5. The chain's CDR3 is CASSWTGGQSSYNSPLHF. Here the CDR3 DNA reads TGTGCCAGCAGTTGGACAGGGGGCCAAAGCTCCTATAATTCACCCCTCCACTTT.

Worth noting for this clonotype: A much larger clonotype is one base distant, so this may be a read error. The chain is built from TRBV12-3 or TRBV12-4 and TRBJ2-1, with D possibly TRBD2 on 6 matching bases. This CDR3 has 15 residues. The CDR3 sequence is CTSSGGWEHTNEQFF. CDR3 nucleotide sequence: TGTACCAGCAGTGGGGGGTGGGAGCATACGAATGAGCAGTTCTTC.

The chain couples TRBV28 to TRBJ1-6; TRBD1 aligns across 8 bases. V shed 4 bases and J 12 bases; nucleotides not matched to a gene: 5. Germline lookup yields CDR1 MDHEN and CDR2 SYDVKM. The CDR3 totals 13 residues. For the CDR3, the DNA is TGTGCCAGCAGTTCGACAGGGGTTGAACCCCTCCACTTT. This translates into CASSSTGVEPLHF.

The CDR3 reads CASSPGSNSPLHF. In DNA form, the CDR3 reads TGTGCCAGCAGCCCAGGATCCAATTCACCCCTCCACTTT. This chain joins TRBV7-3 and TRBJ1-6; D unresolved. This CDR3 is built from 13 residues. CDR1 and CDR2 (germline): SGHTA, FQGTGA. The V gene lost 5 bases and the J gene lost 7 bases, with 9 bases spanning the gap.

The V and J genes are TRBV6-5 and TRBJ2-1, with 10 bases matching TRBD2. CDR1 is MNHEY, CDR2 SVGAGI, per germline. The trim removed 4 bases at V and 9 bases at J, leaving 18 bases unmatched. The CDR3 is 18 amino acids. The CDR3 DNA is TGTGCCAGCAGTTTTCTAGCGGGAGAGAGTTGGGGGACGGGTGAGCAGTTCTTC. Protein sequence: CASSFLAGESWGTGEQFF.

The chain employs TRBV15 and TRBJ2-5; D ambiguous. CDR1 and CDR2 from the germline V gene are LNHNV and YYDKDF (reference sequence). V was trimmed by 5 bases and J by 2 bases, leaving 12 bases between them. The CDR3 spans 14 residues. DNA of the CDR3: TGTGCCACCAGCCTCCTACAGTTTCAAGAGACCCAGTACTTC. Its protein is CATSLLQFQETQYF.

The CDR3 coding sequence is TGTGCCTGGAGTCCTAACAGGGGACTACCCAAAAACATTCAGTACTTC. It is translated as CAWSPNRGLPKNIQYF. The chain employs TRBV30 and TRBJ2-4; D is perhaps TRBD1 or TRBD2 (7 bases each). This CDR3 has 16 residues. V lost 2 bases, J lost 2 bases, and 16 bases lay in between. Germline lookup yields CDR1 GTSNPN and CDR2 SVGIG (reference sequence).

The rearrangement uses TRBV20-1 and TRBJ2-3; 7 bases align to TRBD2. CDR1 and CDR2 (germline): DFQATT, SNEGSKA (reference sequence). The CDR3 consists of 13 residues. J lost 5 bases, V lost 4 bases, and 6 bases had no gene match. In DNA form, the CDR3 reads TGCAGTGCTATGGCGGGAGCGTTAGATACGCAGTATTTT. Protein product: CSAMAGALDTQYF.

This clonotype was observed a few times. The genes are TRBV11-2 and TRBJ1-4; 7 bases match TRBD1. V was clipped by 0 bases and J by 8 bases; unmatched bases: 12. Germline V gene sequence: CDR1 SGHAT, CDR2 FQNNGV. The CDR3 runs 17 residues. For the CDR3, the DNA is TGTGCCAGCAGCTTAGATCGCATCTCTAGACAGGGAGAAAAACTGTTTTTT. Protein sequence: CASSLDRISRQGEKLFF.

The genes are TRBV19 and TRBJ2-4, with 8 positions matching TRBD2. The DNA end favors TRBJ2-7, so the J call may be wrong. Germline loops: CDR1 LNHDA, CDR2 SQIVND (reference sequence). The CDR3 has 15 amino acids. The CDR3 nucleotides are TGTGCCACCTCTATAGCGGGACCGCCCCCCTACGAGCAGTACTTC. Translated, it gives CATSIAGPPPYEQYF.

This chain connects TRBV29-1 to TRBJ2-5, with D perhaps being TRBD1 or TRBD2 (7 bases each). The J call may be incorrect, as the DNA end agrees better with TRBJ2-7. CDR3 size: 13 residues. CDR1 is SQVTM, CDR2 ANQGSEA, per germline. DNA for the CDR3: TGCAGCGTTGTGCGGGGAGGGGGCAACGAGCAGTACTTC. It codes for CSVVRGGGNEQYF.

This clonotype turned up a few times. J is TRBJ1-2 and V is TRBV20-1; 8 positions agree with TRBD1. This CDR3 has 12 amino acids. The junction had 6 bases not matched to a gene; V was cut back by 1 base and J by 11 bases. CDR1 is DFQATT and CDR2 is SNEGSKA in the germline V gene (reference sequence). In nucleotides, the CDR3 is TGCAGTGCTAGAGTGGCAGGGGGCGGGTACACCTTC. Its translation: CSARVAGGGYTF.

This clonotype was detected only once. This may come from a read error, since a much larger clone is one base off. CDR3 amino acids: CASSVRGSRVGNEQYF. The CDR3 nucleotides are TGTGCCAGCAGTGTCCGGGGTTCGCGAGTTGGGAATGAGCAGTACTTC. The chain uses TRBV11-2 and TRBJ2-5; tentatively, D is TRBD2 (5 bases). The V end lost 6 bases, the J end lost 11 bases, and 28 bases lay between the germline ends. CDR1 is SGHAT, CDR2 FQNNGV, per germline. The CDR3 length is 16 residues.

This chain joins TRBV7-9 and TRBJ1-2; 10 bases match TRBD1. CDR3 length: 17 amino acids. Germline CDR1 and CDR2: SEHNR and FQNEAQ (reference sequence). The ends lost 4 bases at V and 5 bases at J; junction bases unmatched: 13. The CDR3 bases are TGTGCCAGCAGCTCCTTGAAAAGGACAGGGGGTGGGTATGGCTACACCTTC. Protein product: CASSSLKRTGGGYGYTF. Full variable domain (missing parts from reference TRBV7-9 and TRBJ1-2): DTGVSQNPRHKITKRGQNVTFRCDPISEHNRLYWYRQTLGQGPEFLTYFQNEAQLEKSRLLSDRFSAERPKGSFSTLEIQRTEQGDSAMYLCASSSLKRTGGGYGYTFGSGTRLTVV.

The V gene is TRBV28, the J gene TRBJ1-2; TRBD1 aligns across 11 bases. The CDR3 totals 15 residues. After removal of 5 bases from V and 5 bases from J, the junction contained 7 bases not matched to a gene. Per the germline V gene, CDR1 is MDHEN and CDR2 is SYDVKM. The CDR3 coding sequence is TGTGCCAGCAGTGGAGAGGGACAGGGGGATTATGGCTACACCTTC. Translation gives CASSGEGQGDYGYTF.

Notes on this clonotype: A junction end diverges from the germline sequence, so it may reflect a read error. The chain joins TRBV20-1 to TRBJ2-7, with D tentatively TRBD2 (6 bases). CDR1 is DFQATT, CDR2 SNEGSKA, per germline (reference sequence). The CDR3 is 13 amino acids. The CDR3 reads CGATDNPEGEQYF. For the CDR3, the DNA is TGCGGTGCCACGGACAATCCGGAGGGCGAGCAGTACTTC.

The chain carries TRBV3-1 and TRBJ1-1; D unresolved. V lost 0 bases and J 4 bases, leaving 9 bases between the germline ends. CDR1 is LGHDT and CDR2 is YNNKEL in the germline V gene (reference sequence). The CDR3 totals 14 residues. The CDR3 protein is CASSQDWRGTEAFF. The CDR3 region has the DNA TGTGCCAGCAGCCAAGATTGGCGGGGCACTGAAGCTTTCTTT.

V gene TRBV4-2 combines with J gene TRBJ2-6, with D tentatively TRBD2 (5 bases). Germline lookup yields CDR1 LGHNA and CDR2 YNFKEQ. Trimming removed 5 bases from V and 1 base from J, with 24 bases in between. This CDR3 is built from 20 residues. The CDR3 coding sequence is TGTGCCAGCAGCTTCCACTTACTAGTAGAGGACCGTTCTGGGGCCAACGTCCTGACTTTC. Its protein is CASSFHLLVEDRSGANVLTF.

A word on this clonotype: Sequence at one end of the junction differs from germline and may be a read error. The chain links TRBV6-2 or TRBV6-3 to TRBJ2-1, with 7 bases that match TRBD2. CDR3 size: 16 residues. Germline CDR1 reads MNHEY; CDR2 reads SVGEGT. The CDR3 spells CAGSYSEVERGNEQFF. Written as DNA, the CDR3 is TGTGCCGGCAGTTACTCGGAAGTGGAGCGGGGCAATGAGCAGTTCTTC.

The rearrangement joins TRBV29-1 to TRBJ2-7, with 11 bases matching TRBD2. Trimming took 8 bases from V and 2 from J; bases not matched to a gene: 8. Germline V gene sequence: CDR1 SQVTM, CDR2 ANQGSEA. The CDR3 has 14 amino acids. The CDR3 region has the DNA TGCAGCACCGGAACGGGACTAGCGGCCTACGAGCAGTACTTC. Its protein product is CSTGTGLAAYEQYF.